This passage covers 16 T cell receptor beta chains from one sample sequenced in a study of long-term antiretroviral therapy in people with HIV. A v3.0 immunoSEQ assay was performed at survey level. Profiled with immunoSEQ multiplex PCR; TCRdb holds only in-frame clones, not every one. The profile shows more than 11,000 clones, roughly 77% of them singletons. The material sequenced was unsorted PBMCs, taken 3.1 years after starting antiretroviral therapy. The receptors come from a man in his forties with HIV.

The J gene is TRBJ2-7, the V gene TRBV7-2, with D tentatively TRBD1 (5 bases). Germline assignment: CDR1 SGHTA and CDR2 FQGNSA. The CDR3 is 15 residues long. V lost 3 bases, J lost 0 bases, and 12 bases lay in between. The CDR3 is CASSFSGSASYEQYF. CDR3 sequence (DNA): TGTGCCAGCAGCTTTTCAGGGTCGGCCTCCTACGAGCAGTACTTC. Based on the CDR3 plus reference TRBV7-2 and TRBJ2-7, the full variable domain is GAGVSQSPSNKVTEKGKDVELRCDPISGHTALYWYRQSLGQGLEFLIYFQGNSAPDKSGLPSDRFSAERTGGSVSTLTIQRTQQEDSAVYLCASSFSGSASYEQYFGPGTRLTVT.

The rearrangement joins TRBV27 to TRBJ2-1; D uncertain. V lost 6 bases and J lost 7, with 13 bases in between. This CDR3 spans 13 amino acids. Germline CDR1 and CDR2: MNHEY and SMNVEV (reference sequence). The CDR3 DNA reads TGTGCCAGCAGCTTCTTACTCGGGAATGAGCAGTTCTTC. It specifies CASSFLLGNEQFF.

CDR3 in amino acids: CASSIDGTSRGRAQHF. The CDR3 region has the DNA TGTGCCAGTAGTATAGATGGGACATCCCGAGGTCGAGCCCAGCATTTT. This chain uses TRBV19 with TRBJ1-5; D is perhaps TRBD1 (6 bases). The CDR3 runs to 16 residues. V shed 0 bases and J shed 11 bases, with 20 bases lying between them. The germline V gene encodes CDR1 LNHDA and CDR2 SQIVND (reference sequence).

This clone was seen just once. The V gene is TRBV5-6, the J gene TRBJ2-7; the match to TRBD1 covers 10 bases. The CDR3 is made up of 15 amino acids. The V gene's germline CDR1 is SGHDT and CDR2 YYEEEE. Unmatched junction bases numbered 7, after V lost 4 bases and J lost 3 bases. CDR3 sequence reads: CASSGRDRGLYEQYF. The CDR3 DNA is TGTGCCAGCAGCGGCCGGGACAGGGGCCTCTACGAGCAGTACTTC.

The CDR3 DNA reads as TGCAGCGTTACAGAAAACATTCAGTACTTC. Amino acids: CSVTENIQYF. This chain links TRBV29-1 with TRBJ2-4; D remains unclear. Germline lookup yields CDR1 SQVTM and CDR2 ANQGSEA. The CDR3 extends over 10 amino acids. The ends were cut back, 5 bases at V and 5 bases at J, with 4 bases in the middle.

This clone has just a few counts. This sequence joins TRBV5-1 and TRBJ2-2; 11 bases align to TRBD1. Looked up from germline, CDR1 is SGHRS and CDR2 is YFSETQ. Unmatched junction bases numbered 2, after V lost 4 bases and J lost 3 bases. The CDR3 runs to 15 residues. The CDR3 DNA sequence: TGCGCCAGCAGCACGGGACAGGGGGACACCGGGGAGCTGTTTTTT. Its protein product is CASSTGQGDTGELFF.

The sample holds a few counts of this clone. The chain links TRBV7-9 to TRBJ1-1; TRBD1 aligns across 7 bases. CDR1 SEHNR and CDR2 FQNEAQ come from the germline V gene (reference sequence). The CDR3 consists of 17 residues. V dropped 5 bases and J dropped 0; count of bases not matched to a gene: 12. CDR3 DNA: TGTGCCAGCAGCCCACCGACAGGGTCTAATATGAACACTGAAGCTTTCTTT. This codes for CASSPPTGSNMNTEAFF.

The chain has TRBV5-1 and TRBJ1-2; D not resolved. From germline, CDR1 is SGHRS and CDR2 YFSETQ. V lost 4 bases and J 1 base, leaving 14 bases between the germline ends. The CDR3 has 15 residues. This CDR3 reads CASSPREILNYGYTF. CDR3 bases: TGCGCCAGCAGCCCCCGGGAGATCCTTAACTATGGCTACACCTTC.

In its sample, this clone was seen a few times. V is TRBV5-4 and J is TRBJ1-3; perhaps TRBD1 as D (5 bases). Per the germline V gene, CDR1 is SGHNT and CDR2 is YYREEE (reference sequence). The ends were cut back, 0 bases at V and 2 bases at J, with 9 bases in the middle. This CDR3 region has 15 residues. The DNA of the CDR3 is TGTGCCAGCAGCTTGGAGGGCAGGGCTGGAAACACCATATATTTT. It translates to CASSLEGRAGNTIYF.

The rearrangement links TRBV2 to TRBJ1-1; D perhaps matches TRBD1 (6 bases). The V end lost 0 bases, the J end lost 10 bases, and 12 bases lay between the germline ends. Germline-derived CDR1 and CDR2 are SNHLY and FYNNEI. The CDR3 extends over 13 amino acids. The CDR3 loop reads CASSEAGAGGAFF. The CDR3 DNA is TGTGCCAGCAGTGAAGCGGGGGCCGGGGGAGCTTTCTTT.

The gene calls are TRBV2 and TRBJ1-4; D is uncertain. The germline gives CDR1 SNHLY, CDR2 FYNNEI. The ends were cut back, 5 bases at V and 0 bases at J, with 13 bases in the middle. This CDR3 region has 16 residues. CDR3 region: CASSQGLTATNEKLFF. The CDR3 bases are TGTGCCAGCAGTCAAGGGCTCACCGCAACTAATGAAAAACTGTTTTTT.

This clone was seen a handful of times. The rearrangement uses TRBV13 and TRBJ2-2; D gene uncertain. Trimming cost V 5 bases and J 3 bases, with 7 bases left between them. Germline CDR1 and CDR2: PRHDT and FYEKMQ (reference sequence). The CDR3 sequence is 13 residues long. CDR3 coding DNA: TGTGCCAGCAGCCCCCCCTACACCGGGGAGCTGTTTTTT. It translates to CASSPPYTGELFF. Using reference TRBV13 and TRBJ2-2 for the parts outside the CDR3, the full variable domain is AAGVIQSPRHLIKEKRETATLKCYPIPRHDTVYWYQQGPGQDPQFLISFYEKMQSDKGSIPDRFSAQQFSDYHSELNMSSLELGDSALYFCASSPPYTGELFFGEGSRLTVL.

This clone was seen only once. The genes are TRBV5-6 and TRBJ1-1; TRBD1 might be the D (6 bases). This CDR3 comprises 15 residues. Germline values: CDR1 SGHDT, CDR2 YYEEEE. V was cut by 6 bases and J by 2 bases, with 17 bases left in between. The CDR3 loop reads CASTPEGESNTEAFF. DNA for the CDR3: TGTGCCAGCACCCCAGAGGGGGAGAGCAACACTGAAGCTTTCTTT.

V gene TRBV6-5 combines with J gene TRBJ2-1; 14 bases line up with TRBD2. Germline V lookup: CDR1 MNHEY, CDR2 SVGAGI. CDR3 length equals 13 residues. V gave up 6 bases and J gave up 14 bases; unmatched junction bases: 6. CDR3 in DNA: TGTGCCAGCAGGACTAGCGGGGGGGCGGGTGAGTTCTTC. It translates to CASRTSGGAGEFF.

The chain couples TRBV10-3 to TRBJ2-1; either TRBD1 or TRBD2 may supply D (5 bases each). The V end was cut by 6 bases, the J end by 3 bases, with 15 bases between. Germline loops: CDR1 ENHRY, CDR2 SYGVKD. The CDR3 spans 15 residues. The CDR3 loop reads CAISGRGGNYNEQFF. The CDR3 bases are TGTGCCATCAGCGGCCGGGGCGGTAACTACAATGAGCAGTTCTTC.

This clone was observed once. The chain is built from TRBV5-1 and TRBJ1-1; D unresolved. The germline V gene encodes CDR1 SGHRS and CDR2 YFSETQ. V shed 2 bases and J shed 2 bases, with 10 bases lying between them. The length of the CDR3 is 14 residues. The CDR3 here is CASSFEGVNTEAFF. DNA for the CDR3: TGCGCCAGCAGCTTTGAGGGAGTTAACACTGAAGCTTTCTTT.